This TCR beta chain was sequenced for a study of T cells in Graves' hyperthyroidism and ophthalmopathy. As for the study in general: The blood sample was taken at first diagnosis, before treatment began. Study conclusions and caveats: Blood also contained most expanded thyroid clonotypes above 0.001.

Note on this clonotype: Its specificity is not known.

RNA transcripts provided the source from which TCR beta CDR3 regions were amplified. HTBI primers drove first-round RT-PCR of the TCR CDR3. TCRdb fed the multiplex PCR reads into MiXCR, producing one record per CDR3 protein. The table includes 450,000 to 650,000 distinct CDR3 sequences, approximately 15% detected once. Diagnosis relied on clinical symptoms, serum thyroxine and TRAb, thyroid ultrasound and orbital computed tomography. Cells are PBMCs isolated from roughly 9.3 ml of fresh blood. The receptor was isolated from a woman aged 18-29 years with Graves' ophthalmopathy. The sample consisted of blood.

The CDR3 DNA follows: TGTGCCAGCAGCTTGACCGGGAGAGGATATGGCTACACCTTC. Its translation is CASSLTGRGYGYTF. The rearrangement joins TRBV11-1 to TRBJ1-2; D remains ambiguous. Germline CDR1 is SGHAT and CDR2 is FQDESV (reference sequence). V was clipped by 3 bases and J by 5 bases, with 13 bases between them. CDR3 length: 14 residues.